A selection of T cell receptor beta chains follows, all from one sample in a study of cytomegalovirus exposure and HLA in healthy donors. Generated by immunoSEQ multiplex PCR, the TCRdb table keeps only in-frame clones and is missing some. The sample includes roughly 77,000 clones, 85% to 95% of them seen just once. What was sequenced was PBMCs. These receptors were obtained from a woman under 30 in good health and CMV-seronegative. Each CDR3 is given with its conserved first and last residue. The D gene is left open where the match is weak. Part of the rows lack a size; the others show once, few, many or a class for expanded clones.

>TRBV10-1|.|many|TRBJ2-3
CASSEVSIPDTQYF
TGCGCCAGCAGTGAGGTTAGCATCCCAGATACGCAGTATTTT
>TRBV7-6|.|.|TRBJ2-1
CASSSGSYNEQFF
TGTGCCAGCAGCTCGGGATCCTACAATGAGCAGTTCTTC
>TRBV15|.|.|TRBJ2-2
CATSRADRTNTGELFF
TGTGCCACCAGCAGAGCTGACAGGACGAACACCGGGGAGCTGTTTTTT
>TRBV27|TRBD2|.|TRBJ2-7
CASSSGLAGLKNEQYF
TGTGCCAGCAGTTCGGGACTAGCGGGACTTAAGAACGAGCAGTACTTC
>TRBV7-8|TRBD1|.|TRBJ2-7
CASSLEAGTGVYEQYF
TGTGCCAGCAGCTTAGAGGCCGGGACAGGGGTCTACGAGCAGTACTTC
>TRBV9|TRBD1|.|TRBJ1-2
CASRTGQGVYGYTF
TGTGCCAGCAGAACAGGACAGGGTGTCTATGGCTACACCTTC
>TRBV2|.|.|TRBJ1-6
CASSEQSPLHF
TGTGCCAGCAGTGAACAGTCACCCCTCCACTTT
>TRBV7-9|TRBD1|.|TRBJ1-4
CASSLGQGGSNEKLFF
TGTGCCAGCAGCTTGGGACAGGGGGGCTCTAATGAAAAACTGTTTTTT
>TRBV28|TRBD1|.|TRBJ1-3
CASRNLGQGYGNTIYF
TGTGCCAGCAGGAACCTGGGACAGGGGTACGGAAACACCATATATTTT
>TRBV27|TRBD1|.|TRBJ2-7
CASSDRGTVDEQYF
TGTGCCAGCAGCGACAGGGGTACGGTCGACGAGCAGTACTTC
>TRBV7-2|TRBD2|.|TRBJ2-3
CASSLSSGRIADTQYF
TGTGCCAGCAGCTTATCTAGCGGGAGAATTGCAGATACGCAGTATTTT
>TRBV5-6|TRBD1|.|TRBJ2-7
CASSGTGDSYEQYF
TGTGCCAGCAGCGGGACAGGGGACTCCTACGAGCAGTACTTC
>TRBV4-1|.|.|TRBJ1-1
CASSQDAGTSRPEAFF
TGCGCCAGCAGCCAAGATGCAGGGACATCCCGACCTGAAGCTTTCTTT
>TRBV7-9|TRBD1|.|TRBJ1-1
CASSKGQVGTEAFF
TGTGCCAGCAGCAAGGGACAGGTCGGCACTGAAGCTTTCTTT
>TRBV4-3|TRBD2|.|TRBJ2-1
CASSQDPPVGGNSYNEQFF
TGCGCCAGCAGCCAAGATCCCCCTGTGGGAGGGAACTCCTACAATGAGCAGTTCTTC
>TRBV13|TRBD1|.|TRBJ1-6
CASSLQGQDVSPLHF
TGTGCCAGCAGCTTACAGGGACAGGACGTATCACCCCTCCACTTT
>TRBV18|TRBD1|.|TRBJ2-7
CASSDFNRDRRNEQYF
TGTGCCAGCTCAGACTTTAACCGGGACAGGAGGAACGAGCAGTACTTC
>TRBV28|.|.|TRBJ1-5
CASTLGAQPQHF
TGTGCCAGCACCTTGGGGGCGCAGCCCCAGCATTTT
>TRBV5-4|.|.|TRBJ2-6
CASSDSFVLTF
TGTGCCAGCAGCGACAGTTTCGTCCTGACTTTC
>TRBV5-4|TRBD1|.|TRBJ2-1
CASSDRESHEQFF
TGTGCCAGCAGCGACAGGGAAAGCCATGAGCAGTTCTTC
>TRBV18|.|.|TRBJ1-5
CASSPMEGPGNQPQHF
TGTGCCAGCTCACCAATGGAGGGTCCGGGCAATCAGCCCCAGCATTTT
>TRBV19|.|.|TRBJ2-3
CASTLGGSSTDTQYF
TGTGCCAGTACCCTTGGAGGGTCGAGCACAGATACGCAGTATTTT
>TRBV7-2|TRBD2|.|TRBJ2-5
CASSLNGGETQYF
TGTGCCAGCAGCTTAAACGGGGGGGAGACCCAGTACTTC
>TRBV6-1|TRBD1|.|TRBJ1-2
CASSETGQGVYGYTF
TGTGCCAGCAGTGAGACGGGACAGGGTGTCTATGGCTACACCTTC
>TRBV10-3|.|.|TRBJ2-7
CAISDLGLYEQYF
TGTGCCATCAGTGACCTTGGCTTGTACGAGCAGTACTTC
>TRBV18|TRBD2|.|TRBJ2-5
CASSPLLAGVGTQYF
TGTGCCAGCTCACCACTTCTAGCGGGAGTTGGGACCCAGTACTTC
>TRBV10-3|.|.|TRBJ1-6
CAISESGVSYNSPLHF
TGTGCCATCAGTGAGTCAGGGGTTTCCTATAATTCACCCCTCCACTTT
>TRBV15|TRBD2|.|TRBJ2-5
CATSRDRTLAGAEETQYF
TGTGCCACCAGCAGGGACAGAACACTAGCGGGGGCCGAAGAGACCCAGTACTTC
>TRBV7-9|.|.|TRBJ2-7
CASSRPQGWQYF
TGTGCCAGCAGCCGACCTCAGGGTTGGCAGTACTTC
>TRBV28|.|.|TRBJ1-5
CASTVRWRLQPQHF
TGTGCCAGCACCGTAAGGTGGCGACTCCAGCCCCAGCATTTT
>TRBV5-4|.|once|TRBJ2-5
CASSLPEQTQYF
TGTGCCAGCTCTTTGCCCGAGCAGACCCAGTACTTC
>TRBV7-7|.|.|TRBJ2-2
CASSLVGGITGELFF
TGTGCCAGCAGCTTGGTTGGGGGCATCACCGGGGAGCTGTTTTTT
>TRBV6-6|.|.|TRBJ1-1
CASTLLPEGTGEAFF
TGTGCCAGCACTCTCCTGCCAGAGGGCACGGGTGAGGCTTTCTTT
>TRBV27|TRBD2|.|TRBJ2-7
CASSLSAGGTYEQYF
TGTGCCAGCAGTTTATCTGCGGGGGGCACCTACGAGCAGTACTTC
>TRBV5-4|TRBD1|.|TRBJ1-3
CASSLAPGQGSGNTIYF
TGTGCCAGCAGCTTGGCGCCCGGACAGGGGAGTGGAAACACCATATATTTT
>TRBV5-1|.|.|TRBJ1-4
CASSMMADEKLFF
TGCGCCAGCAGCATGATGGCAGATGAAAAACTGTTTTTT
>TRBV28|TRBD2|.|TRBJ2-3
CASSGERGGGPDTQYF
TGTGCCAGTTCGGGGGAGCGGGGTGGCGGCCCAGATACGCAGTATTTT
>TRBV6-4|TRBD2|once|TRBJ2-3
CASSDSASGHTDTQYF
TGTGCCAGCAGTGACTCGGCTAGCGGCCACACAGATACGCAGTATTTT
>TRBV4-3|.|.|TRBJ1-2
CASSQDPGKGYGYTF
TGCGCCAGCAGCCAAGATCCGGGGAAAGGCTATGGCTACACCTTC
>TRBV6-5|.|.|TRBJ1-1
CASSSPGQKNTEAFF
TGTGCCAGCAGTTCCCCGGGACAAAAGAACACTGAAGCTTTCTTT
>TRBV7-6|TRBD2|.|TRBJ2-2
CASSARGLAGGPSNGELFF
TGTGCCAGCAGCGCGCGAGGACTAGCGGGAGGGCCATCGAACGGGGAGCTGTTTTTT
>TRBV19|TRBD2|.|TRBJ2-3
CASKLAGEADTQYF
TGTGCCAGTAAACTAGCGGGAGAAGCGGATACGCAGTATTTT
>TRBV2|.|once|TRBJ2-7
CASSELTSGASYEQYF
TGTGCCAGCAGTGAATTAACCAGCGGAGCTTCCTACGAGCAGTACTTC
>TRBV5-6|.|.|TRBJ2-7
CASSSGLDSYEQYF
TGTGCCAGCAGCTCCGGACTGGACTCCTACGAGCAGTACTTC
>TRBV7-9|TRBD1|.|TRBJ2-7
CASSSRTRDRKPYEQYF
TGTGCCAGCAGCTCTAGGACCCGGGACAGGAAGCCCTACGAGCAGTACTTC
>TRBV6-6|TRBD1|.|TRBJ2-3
CASRQQGAIDTQYF
TGTGCCAGCAGACAACAGGGGGCAATAGATACGCAGTATTTT
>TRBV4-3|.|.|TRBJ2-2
CASSPPGGFSTGELFF
TGCGCCAGCAGCCCCCCAGGCGGGTTTAGCACCGGGGAGCTGTTTTTT
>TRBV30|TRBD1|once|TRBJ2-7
CAWGGDRVVGEQYF
TGTGCCTGGGGGGGGGACAGGGTAGTTGGCGAGCAGTACTTC
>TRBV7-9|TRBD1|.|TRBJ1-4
CASRTGTGVEKLFF
TGTGCCAGCAGAACCGGGACAGGCGTTGAAAAACTGTTTTTT
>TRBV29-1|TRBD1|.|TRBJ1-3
CSVEAGGVGNTIYF
TGCAGCGTTGAGGCAGGGGGCGTTGGAAACACCATATATTTT
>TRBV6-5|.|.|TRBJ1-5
CASRSGGWGQPQHF
TGTGCCAGCAGGAGCGGGGGTTGGGGTCAGCCCCAGCATTTT
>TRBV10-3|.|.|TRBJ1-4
CAISESNFYGNEKLFF
TGTGCCATCAGTGAGTCAAACTTTTACGGTAATGAAAAACTGTTTTTT
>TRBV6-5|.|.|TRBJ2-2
CASSYSVSGDTGELFF
TGTGCCAGCAGTTACTCGGTCTCAGGGGACACCGGGGAGCTGTTTTTT
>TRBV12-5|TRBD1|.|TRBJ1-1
CASGLGTGTGGNAFF
TGTGCTAGTGGTTTGGGTACCGGGACAGGGGGCAATGCTTTCTTT
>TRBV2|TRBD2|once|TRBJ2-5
CASRVASGGKETQYF
TGTGCCAGCAGAGTCGCTAGCGGGGGGAAAGAGACCCAGTACTTC
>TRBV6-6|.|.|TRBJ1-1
CASIPHSMNTEAFF
TGTGCCAGCATTCCCCACTCGATGAACACTGAAGCTTTCTTT
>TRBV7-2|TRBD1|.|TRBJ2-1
CASSPDRVGEQFF
TGTGCCAGCAGCCCAGACAGGGTCGGTGAGCAGTTCTTC